This section outlines one T cell receptor (beta chain) sequence together with its context. What it recognizes is unknown. The sample belongs to a study of OX40 agonist ivuxolimab in advanced cancers. Study-wide findings and caveats: Averaged across samples, CD8+ T cells carried more expanded clones than CD4+ did. In the 0.1-3.0 mg/kg groups, partial responders showed among the lowest expansion.

Germline loops: CDR1 SNHLY, CDR2 FYNNEI. The V end was cut by 6 bases, the J end by 0 bases, with 18 bases between. The CDR3 has 16 amino acids. Sequenced by immunoSEQ multiplex PCR; TCRdb stores in-frame clones only, minus some. The data show some 37,000 clones, over 65% seen once. The sequences come from CD4+ or CD8+ T cells sorted from blood, collected in a trial of the OX40 agonist ivuxolimab. V usage is TRBV2 and J usage is TRBJ2-7; tentatively, D is TRBD1 or TRBD2 (5 bases each). The receptor was derived from an adult with an advanced solid tumor such as melanoma, head and neck, liver or kidney cancer. The CDR3 region is CASSQWGTGSSYEQYF. The CDR3 DNA sequence: TGTGCCAGCAGCCAGTGGGGGACGGGAAGCTCCTACGAGCAGTACTTC.